These 20 T cell receptor beta chains came from one sample sequenced in a study of cytomegalovirus exposure and HLA in healthy donors. The PCR had 60 Vbeta and 13 Jbeta primers. Produced via immunoSEQ multiplex PCR; TCRdb's table is partial and in-frame only. The sample holds approximately 140,000 clones, about 80% seen once. Input material: PBMCs. The receptors were sampled from a boy between 2 and 10 years old in good health and CMV-seronegative.

The chain links TRBV7-2 to TRBJ1-1, with D maybe TRBD1 (6 bases). The CDR3 sequence is 14 residues long. Per the germline V gene, CDR1 is SGHTA and CDR2 is FQGNSA. V lost 5 bases and J 4 bases, leaving 14 bases between the germline ends. The CDR3 loop reads CASSIGTGSTEAFF. Written as DNA, the CDR3 is TGTGCCAGCAGCATAGGTACAGGGAGCACTGAAGCTTTCTTT. Supplemented by reference TRBV7-2 and TRBJ1-1, the full variable domain reads GAGVSQSPSNKVTEKGKDVELRCDPISGHTALYWYRQSLGQGLEFLIYFQGNSAPDKSGLPSDRFSAERTGGSVSTLTIQRTQQEDSAVYLCASSIGTGSTEAFFGQGTRLTVV.

This chain connects TRBV4-3 to TRBJ1-1; maybe TRBD1 (6 bases). The germline V and J ends were trimmed by 6 bases and 2 bases, with 19 bases remaining between them. The CDR3 consists of 16 residues. CDR1 is LGHNA and CDR2 is YSLEER in the germline V gene. In DNA form, the CDR3 reads TGCGCCAGCAGTCCCCTTACTAAGGGACAAAACACTGAAGCTTTCTTT. This sequence encodes CASSPLTKGQNTEAFF.

The J gene is TRBJ1-2, the V gene TRBV7-9, with TRBD1 as a possible D gene (6 bases). In germline, CDR1 is SEHNR, CDR2 FQNEAQ (reference sequence). The CDR3 loop spans 15 amino acids. Trimming shortened V by 8 bases and J by 4 bases, and 20 bases separated the two germline ends. The CDR3 protein is CASVLGGREGYGYTF. Here the CDR3 DNA reads TGTGCCAGCGTTCTAGGGGGGAGGGAGGGCTATGGCTACACCTTC.

By proportion, this clone is large. The chain links TRBV4-3 to TRBJ2-7, with D possibly matching TRBD2 (7 bases). The CDR3 spans 16 residues. Germline V gene lookup returns CDR1 LGHNA and CDR2 YSLEER. Trimming took 0 bases from V and 3 from J, leaving 15 bases between them. The CDR3 coding sequence is TGCGCCAGCAGCCAAGAGCTTGGCGGGGGCGTCTACGAGCAGTACTTC. This gives the protein CASSQELGGGVYEQYF.

This chain joins TRBV6-5 and TRBJ1-2; D is undetermined. CDR1 and CDR2 from the germline V gene are MNHEY and SVGAGI. V was shortened by 6 bases and J by 5 bases, with 13 bases between the two germline ends. This CDR3 spans 13 amino acids. Here the CDR3 reads CASSRGPVYGYTF. Written as DNA, the CDR3 is TGTGCCAGCAGCAGAGGGCCGGTTTATGGCTACACCTTC.

This clone was detected only a few times. V gene TRBV19 combines with J gene TRBJ1-2; 7 bases fit TRBD1. CDR3 length: 12 amino acids. V shed 7 bases and J 8 bases; nucleotides not matched to a gene: 7. Germline CDR1 reads LNHDA; CDR2 reads SQIVND (reference sequence). The CDR3 bases are TGTGCCAGTATGGAGGGGGCAGAAGGCTACACCTTC. Translation gives CASMEGAEGYTF.

The rearrangement joins TRBV6-5 to TRBJ1-2; TRBD1 is a possible D gene (5 bases). The germline CDR1 and CDR2 sequences are MNHEY and SVGAGI. The V end lost 4 bases, the J end lost 7 bases, and 19 bases lay between the germline ends. CDR3 length: 15 residues. This CDR3 is CASSSPVAGLGGYTF. The DNA of the CDR3 is TGTGCCAGCAGTTCCCCGGTTGCAGGGCTTGGTGGCTACACCTTC.

The V call is TRBV7-8, the J call TRBJ2-5, with 7 bases lining up with TRBD2. The J call could be wrong; TRBJ2-7 is a better fit for the DNA end. In germline, CDR1 is SGHVS, CDR2 FQNEAQ. This CDR3 has 18 amino acids. CDR3 region: CASSLRVAGVQSSYEQYF. CDR3 sequence (DNA): TGTGCCAGCAGCCTACGGGTGGCGGGGGTACAGAGCTCCTACGAGCAGTACTTC.

This chain links TRBV4-2 with TRBJ1-4, with D perhaps TRBD1 (5 bases). Trimming pared 4 bases from V and 4 bases from J, leaving 19 bases between. Germline V gives CDR1 LGHNA, CDR2 YNFKEQ. The CDR3 loop spans 17 amino acids. Here the CDR3 reads CASSRPIGEGGNEKLFF. The CDR3 DNA follows: TGTGCCAGCAGCCGACCCATAGGGGAAGGCGGTAATGAAAAACTGTTTTTT.

V and J are TRBV27 and TRBJ1-6; unclear D gene. From germline, CDR1 is MNHEY and CDR2 SMNVEV (reference sequence). The CDR3 runs to 17 residues. V lost 4 bases and J 6 bases, leaving 19 bases between the germline ends. The CDR3 region is CASSSLSYGRSNSPLHF. In DNA form, the CDR3 reads TGTGCCAGCAGTTCATTATCCTATGGTAGGAGTAATTCACCCCTCCACTTT.

This chain uses TRBV7-9 with TRBJ1-2; 10 bases align to TRBD1. Looked up from germline, CDR1 is SEHNR and CDR2 is FQNEAQ (reference sequence). The ends lost 1 base at V and 4 bases at J; junction bases unmatched: 6. This CDR3 spans 16 amino acids. DNA of the CDR3: TGTGCCAGCAGCTTAGGTGGGACAGGGGTCCCCTATGGCTACACCTTC. Translation gives CASSLGGTGVPYGYTF.

This clone was detected only once. This chain connects TRBV18 to TRBJ2-5; the D gene is possibly TRBD2 (7 bases). The CDR3 consists of 18 residues. CDR1 is KGHSH and CDR2 is LQKENI in the germline V gene. V lost 2 bases, J lost 5 bases, and 24 bases lay in between. The CDR3 sequence: CASSPESWEGENDETQYF. CDR3 coding DNA: TGTGCCAGCTCACCAGAGTCCTGGGAGGGGGAGAATGATGAGACCCAGTACTTC. The entire variable domain, with the rest obtained from reference TRBV18 and TRBJ2-5, is as follows: NAGVMQNPRHLVRRRGQEARLRCSPMKGHSHVYWYRQLPEEGLKFMVYLQKENIIDESGMPKERFSAEFPKEGPSILRIQQVVRGDSAAYFCASSPESWEGENDETQYFGPGTRLLVL.

The V gene is TRBV28, the J gene TRBJ2-7; 7 nucleotides align to TRBD2. The V gene's germline CDR1 is MDHEN and CDR2 SYDVKM. The CDR3 totals 14 residues. Here the CDR3 reads CAISRAGSSYEQYV. For the CDR3, the DNA is TGTGCCATCAGTAGAGCGGGAAGCTCCTACGAGCAGTACGTC.

This sequence joins TRBV7-9 and TRBJ2-6, with 7 positions matching TRBD1. Trimming at V came to 5 bases and at J to 2 bases, leaving 9 bases not matched to a gene. CDR3 length: 17 residues. Germline lookup yields CDR1 SEHNR and CDR2 FQNEAQ (reference sequence). The CDR3 loop is CASSPDRVKAGANVLTF. The CDR3 region has the DNA TGTGCCAGCAGCCCTGACAGGGTGAAGGCTGGGGCCAACGTCCTGACTTTC.

The genes are TRBV11-3 and TRBJ1-1, with TRBD1 as a possible D gene (5 bases). This CDR3 region has 13 residues. Trimming removed 5 bases at V and 2 bases at J, with 9 bases between. Germline V gene sequence: CDR1 SGHNT, CDR2 YENEEA. The CDR3 region is CASSPGLNTEAFF. The CDR3 bases are TGTGCCAGCAGCCCAGGGCTTAACACTGAAGCTTTCTTT.

The chain employs TRBV6-4 and TRBJ2-3; maybe TRBD1 (5 bases). Trimming removed 0 bases at V and 2 bases at J, with 9 bases between. There are 15 residues in the CDR3. Germline V gene sequence: CDR1 MRHNA, CDR2 SNTAGT. DNA of the CDR3: TGTGCCAGCAGTGACTCGAGCAGGGCCACAGATACGCAGTATTTT. Protein: CASSDSSRATDTQYF.

Concerning this clone: One end of the junction does not line up with germline, which may come from a read error. The chain uses TRBV7-9 and TRBJ1-2; the match to TRBD1 covers 8 bases. The CDR3 extends over 12 amino acids. In germline, CDR1 is SEHNR, CDR2 FQNEAQ (reference sequence). CDR3: CSSSFTGGGYTF. The CDR3 coding sequence is TGTTCCAGCAGCTTCACAGGGGGAGGCTACACCTTC.

The chain links TRBV19 to TRBJ2-1; D is undetermined. Between the trimmed V and J ends, which lost 3 bases and 8 bases, there was a span of 11 bases. The CDR3 extends over 13 amino acids. Germline V gene lookup returns CDR1 LNHDA and CDR2 SQIVND (reference sequence). CDR3 region: CASSMKARDEQFF. CDR3 nucleotide sequence: TGTGCCAGTAGTATGAAAGCTCGGGATGAGCAGTTCTTC.

This clone was observed a few times. The V gene is TRBV5-1, the J gene TRBJ1-1, with 7 bases lining up with TRBD1. This CDR3 is built from 14 residues. The V segment lost 2 bases and the J segment 5 bases; nucleotides outside the gene matches: 6. Germline V gene data show CDR1 as SGHRS and CDR2 as YFSETQ. The CDR3 bases are TGCGCCAGCAGCTTCCAGACAGGGAGAACTGAAGCTTTCTTT. Amino acids: CASSFQTGRTEAFF.

The chain has TRBV28 and TRBJ2-7, with TRBD1 as a possible D gene (6 bases). The CDR3 runs to 13 residues. V was pared by 8 bases and J by 3 bases, with 14 bases between. The germline V gene has CDR1 MDHEN and CDR2 SYDVKM. CDR3 sequence reads: CASLPGVGYEQYF. In DNA, the CDR3 is TGTGCCAGCTTACCAGGGGTTGGCTACGAGCAGTACTTC.